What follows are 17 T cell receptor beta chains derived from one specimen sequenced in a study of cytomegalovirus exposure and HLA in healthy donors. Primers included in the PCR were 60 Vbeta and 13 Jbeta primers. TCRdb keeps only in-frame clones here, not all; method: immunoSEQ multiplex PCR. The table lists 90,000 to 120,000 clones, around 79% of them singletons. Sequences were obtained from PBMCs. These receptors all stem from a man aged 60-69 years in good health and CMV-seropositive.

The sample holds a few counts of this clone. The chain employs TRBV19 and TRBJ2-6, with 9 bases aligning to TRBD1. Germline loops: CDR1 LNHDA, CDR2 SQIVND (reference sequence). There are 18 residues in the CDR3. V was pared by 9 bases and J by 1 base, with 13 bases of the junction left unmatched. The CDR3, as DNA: TGTGCCAGCAGGGGGTGGGACAGGGATTATTCTGGGGCCAACGTCCTGACTTTC. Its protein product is CASRGWDRDYSGANVLTF. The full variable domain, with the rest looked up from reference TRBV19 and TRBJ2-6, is DGGITQSPKYLFRKEGQNVTLSCEQNLNHDAMYWYRQDPGQGLRLIYYSQIVNDFQKGDIAEGYSVSREKKESFPLTVTSAQKNPTAFYLCASRGWDRDYSGANVLTFGAGSRLTVL.

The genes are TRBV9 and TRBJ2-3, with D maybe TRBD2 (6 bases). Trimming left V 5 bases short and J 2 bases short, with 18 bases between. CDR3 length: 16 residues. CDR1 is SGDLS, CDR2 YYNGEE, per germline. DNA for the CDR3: TGTGCCAGCAGTCTCTCCATTAGCGGATACACAGATACGCAGTATTTT. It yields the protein CASSLSISGYTDTQYF.

In nucleotides, the CDR3 is TGTGCCAGCAGTACAGGGAATTACTACGAGCAGTACTTC. This gives the protein CASSTGNYYEQYF. The V call is TRBV27, the J call TRBJ2-7; weak D call: TRBD1 (6 bases). V shed 5 bases and J shed 3 bases, with 11 bases lying between them. Germline V gene lookup returns CDR1 MNHEY and CDR2 SMNVEV (reference sequence). The CDR3 spans 13 residues.

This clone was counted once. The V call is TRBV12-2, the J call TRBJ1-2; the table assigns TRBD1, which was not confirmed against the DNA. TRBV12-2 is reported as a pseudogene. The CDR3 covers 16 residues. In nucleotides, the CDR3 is TGTGCAAGTCGCTTAAAACCCGGGACAGGGCCGTATGGCTACACCTTC. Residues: CASRLKPGTGPYGYTF.

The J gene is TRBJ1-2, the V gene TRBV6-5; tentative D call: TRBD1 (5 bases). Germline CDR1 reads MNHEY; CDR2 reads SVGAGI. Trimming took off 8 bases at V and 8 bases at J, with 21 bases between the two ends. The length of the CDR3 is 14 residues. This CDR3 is CASRLGKGRGGYTF. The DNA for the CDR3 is TGTGCCAGCCGCCTGGGAAAGGGGCGCGGCGGCTACACCTTC.

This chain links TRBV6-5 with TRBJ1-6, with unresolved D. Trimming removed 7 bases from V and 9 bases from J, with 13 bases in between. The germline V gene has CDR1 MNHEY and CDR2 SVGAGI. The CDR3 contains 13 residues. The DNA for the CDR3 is TGTGCCAGCACTCCCGCCACGGGTTCACCCCTCCACTTT. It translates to CASTPATGSPLHF.

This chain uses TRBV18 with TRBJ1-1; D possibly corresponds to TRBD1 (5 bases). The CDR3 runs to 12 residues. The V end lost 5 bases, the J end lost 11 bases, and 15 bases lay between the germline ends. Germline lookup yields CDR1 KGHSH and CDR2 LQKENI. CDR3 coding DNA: TGTGCCAGCTCATTTCAGGGACTGAAGGCTTTCTTT. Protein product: CASSFQGLKAFF.

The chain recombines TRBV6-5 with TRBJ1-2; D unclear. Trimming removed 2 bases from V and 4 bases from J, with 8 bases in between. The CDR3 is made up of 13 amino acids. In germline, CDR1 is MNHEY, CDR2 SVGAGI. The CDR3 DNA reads TGTGCCAGCAGTTACGAGGTATCCTATGGCTACACCTTC. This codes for CASSYEVSYGYTF.

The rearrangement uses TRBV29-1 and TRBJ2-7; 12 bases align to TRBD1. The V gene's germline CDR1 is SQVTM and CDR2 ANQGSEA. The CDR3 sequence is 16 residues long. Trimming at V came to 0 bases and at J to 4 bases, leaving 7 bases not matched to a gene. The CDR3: CSVEEMGQGAKYEQYF. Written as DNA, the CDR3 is TGCAGCGTTGAAGAGATGGGACAGGGGGCGAAATACGAGCAGTACTTC.

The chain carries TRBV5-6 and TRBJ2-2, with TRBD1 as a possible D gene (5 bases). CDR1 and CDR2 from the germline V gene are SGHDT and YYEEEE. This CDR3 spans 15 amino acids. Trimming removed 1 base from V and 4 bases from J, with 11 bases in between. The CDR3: CASSLPGKVTGELFF. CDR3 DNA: TGTGCCAGCAGCTTGCCAGGGAAAGTCACCGGGGAGCTGTTTTTT.

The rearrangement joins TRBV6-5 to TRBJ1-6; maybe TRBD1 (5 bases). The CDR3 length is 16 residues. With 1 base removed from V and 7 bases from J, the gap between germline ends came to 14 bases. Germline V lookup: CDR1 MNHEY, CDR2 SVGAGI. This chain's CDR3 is CASSYWAGRENSPLHF. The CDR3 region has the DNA TGTGCCAGCAGTTACTGGGCAGGGAGGGAGAATTCACCCCTCCACTTT.

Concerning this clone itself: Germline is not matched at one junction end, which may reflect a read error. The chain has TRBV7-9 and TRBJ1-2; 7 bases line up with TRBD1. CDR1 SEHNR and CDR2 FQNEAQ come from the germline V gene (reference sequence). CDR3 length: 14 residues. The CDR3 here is CSSSLSLGTEGYTF. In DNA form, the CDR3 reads TGTTCCAGCAGCTTAAGTTTGGGGACAGAAGGCTACACCTTC.

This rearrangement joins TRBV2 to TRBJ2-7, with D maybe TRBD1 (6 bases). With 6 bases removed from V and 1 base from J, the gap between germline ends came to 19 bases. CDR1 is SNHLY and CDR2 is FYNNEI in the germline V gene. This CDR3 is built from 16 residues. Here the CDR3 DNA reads TGTGCCAGCAGGGCCCCTGGGGGCTTGGGGTCCTACGAGCAGTACTTC. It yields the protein CASRAPGGLGSYEQYF.

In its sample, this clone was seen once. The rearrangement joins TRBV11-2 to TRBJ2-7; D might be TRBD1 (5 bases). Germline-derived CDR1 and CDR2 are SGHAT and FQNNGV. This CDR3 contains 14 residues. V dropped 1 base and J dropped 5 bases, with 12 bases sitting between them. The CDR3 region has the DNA TGTGCCAGCAGCTTAGTTCAGGGTTTTCACGAGCAGTACTTC. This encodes CASSLVQGFHEQYF.

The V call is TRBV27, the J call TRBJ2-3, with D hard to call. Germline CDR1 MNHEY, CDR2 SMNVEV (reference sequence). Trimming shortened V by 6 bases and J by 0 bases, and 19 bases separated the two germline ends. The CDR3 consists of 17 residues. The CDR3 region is CASSKETRAASTDTQYF. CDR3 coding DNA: TGTGCCAGCAGCAAAGAAACCCGTGCGGCCAGCACAGATACGCAGTATTTT.

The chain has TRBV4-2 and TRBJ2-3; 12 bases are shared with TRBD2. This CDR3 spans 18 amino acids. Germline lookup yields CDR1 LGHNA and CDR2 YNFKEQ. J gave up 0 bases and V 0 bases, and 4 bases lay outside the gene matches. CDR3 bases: TGTGCCAGCAGCCAAGAGCTAGCGGGGGGGCTTAGCACAGATACGCAGTATTTT. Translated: CASSQELAGGLSTDTQYF.

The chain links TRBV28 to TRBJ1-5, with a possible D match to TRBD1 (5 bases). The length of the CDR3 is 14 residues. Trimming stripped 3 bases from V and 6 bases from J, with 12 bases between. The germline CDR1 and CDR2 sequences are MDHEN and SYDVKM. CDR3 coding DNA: TGTGCCAGCAGTTTTGGGCAGGGCAGTCAGCCCCAGCATTTT. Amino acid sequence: CASSFGQGSQPQHF.